These T cell receptor beta chains were read from a single sample in a study of blood T cell repertoires in COVID-19. This table comes from immunoSEQ multiplex PCR, and its TCRdb copy is limited to in-frame clones, with some not included. The sample yields approximately 15,000 clones, over 75% seen once. The sequencing input was peripheral blood. The origin of the receptors is a woman between 65 and 79 years old with active COVID-19. CDR3s include the opening cysteine and the closing phenylalanine or tryptophan. The D gene is left open where the match is weak. A clone size is listed for some rows: how often the clone was seen (once, few, many), or a class if it is expanded.

DNA: TGTGCCAGCAGCTTAGGACTTGGCCTCTCCTACGAGCAGTACTTC
CDR3: CASSLGLGLSYEQYF
J: TRBJ2-7
D: NA
V: TRBV11-1
size: NA

DNA: TGTGCCAGCAGCTCCTGGAGGGAAGAGACCCAGTACTTC
CDR3: CASSSWREETQYF
J: TRBJ2-5
D: NA
V: TRBV7-9
size: NA

DNA: TGTGCCAGCAATCAGAACGGTAGGGGGCTCGAGCAGTACTTC
CDR3: CASNQNGRGLEQYF
J: TRBJ2-7
D: TRBD1
V: TRBV27
size: NA

DNA: TGTGCCAGCAGTTTCGGGACTCCACCCTACGAGCAGTACTTC
CDR3: CASSFGTPPYEQYF
J: TRBJ2-7
D: NA
V: TRBV6-2/TRBV6-3
size: NA

DNA: TGTGCCAGCAGTGAATCCCGGGTATCTGAAGCTTTCTTT
CDR3: CASSESRVSEAFF
J: TRBJ1-1
D: NA
V: TRBV25-1
size: NA

DNA: TGTGCCAGCAGTTACTCGACAGGGGGCTACGAGCAGTACTTC
CDR3: CASSYSTGGYEQYF
J: TRBJ2-7
D: TRBD1
V: TRBV6-5
size: once

DNA: TGTGCCAGCAGCGCGACTAGCGGGCCGCGACAGTATTTT
CDR3: CASSATSGPRQYF
J: TRBJ2-3
D: TRBD2
V: TRBV7-9
size: NA

DNA: TGTGCCAGCAGCTTTAGCGGGGCCCCCAATGAGCAGTTCTTC
CDR3: CASSFSGAPNEQFF
J: TRBJ2-1
D: TRBD2
V: TRBV7-2
size: NA

DNA: TGTGCCAGCTCACCAGGGAGGGAAGCTACTGAAGCTTTCTTT
CDR3: CASSPGREATEAFF
J: TRBJ1-1
D: NA
V: TRBV18
size: NA

DNA: TGTGCCAGCAGTCCTGGGACTAGCGGGAATGAGCAGTTCTTC
CDR3: CASSPGTSGNEQFF
J: TRBJ2-1
D: TRBD2
V: TRBV28
size: NA

DNA: TGTGCCAGTAGTTCAGCCCGGGTCGAACACACTGAAGCTTTCTTT
CDR3: CASSSARVEHTEAFF
J: TRBJ1-1
D: NA
V: TRBV19
size: NA

DNA: TGTGCCTGGAGTATAACCAACAGGGGTGTCTTGGGGGAGCAGTACTTC
CDR3: CAWSITNRGVLGEQYF
J: TRBJ2-7
D: TRBD1
V: TRBV30
size: NA

DNA: TGTGCCAGCAGCCAATACGGGGAGGTCCCCTACGAGCAGTACTTC
CDR3: CASSQYGEVPYEQYF
J: TRBJ2-7
D: NA
V: TRBV9
size: once

DNA: TGTGCCAGCAGTTACTCGAGTGGCGGGAAACTGTTTTTT
CDR3: CASSYSSGGKLFF
J: TRBJ1-4
D: NA
V: TRBV6-5
size: once

DNA: TGTGCCAGCAGCAATCTGGGGCGGACCTACGAGCAGTACTTC
CDR3: CASSNLGRTYEQYF
J: TRBJ2-7
D: NA
V: TRBV21-1
size: NA

DNA: TGTGCCAGCAGCCCTAGCCCAACCTTGCCGGGACTACCGAACGTCCTGACTTTC
CDR3: CASSPSPTLPGLPNVLTF
J: TRBJ2-6
D: TRBD2
V: TRBV7-3
size: NA

DNA: TGCGCCAGCAGCTCCACAGGGGGCCGGGACGGGGAGCTGTTTTTT
CDR3: CASSSTGGRDGELFF
J: TRBJ2-2
D: TRBD1
V: TRBV5-1
size: NA

DNA: TGTGCCAGCAGCCAGGGACTAGCGGAAGCCTATACGCAGTATTTT
CDR3: CASSQGLAEAYTQYF
J: TRBJ2-3
D: TRBD2
V: TRBV3-1/TRBV3-2
size: NA